The rows below give T cell receptor beta chains drawn from one sample of a study of blood T cells in healthy people across ages. TCRdb itself ran the 5' RACE reads through MiXCR, one entry per CDR3 protein. The table has fewer than 1,200,000 distinct CDR3 sequences, under 30% seen once. The same specimen was also included in a second study, on T cells of mothers and their children.

Sequences were obtained from blood. These receptors were collected from a girl aged 2-10 years in good health. The CDR3 runs from the conserved cysteine through the conserved F or W.

j_call: TRBJ2-5; v_call: TRBV5-1; cdr3_aa: CASSLGIGDYYRGTQYF
j_call: TRBJ2-5; v_call: TRBV6-1; cdr3_aa: CASSGWERSAETQYF
j_call: TRBJ2-5; v_call: TRBV12-3/TRBV12-4; cdr3_aa: CASSLFSGVQYF
j_call: TRBJ1-3; v_call: TRBV29-1; cdr3_aa: CSAGTGNTIYF
j_call: TRBJ2-1; v_call: TRBV14; cdr3_aa: CASSRWEVNEQSF
j_call: TRBJ2-1; v_call: TRBV6-4; cdr3_aa: CASSEGLGSSYNEQFF
j_call: TRBJ2-1; v_call: TRBV4-3; cdr3_aa: CASSSPGLTGDEQFF
j_call: TRBJ1-4; v_call: TRBV10-3; cdr3_aa: CAISDEEKLFF
j_call: TRBJ2-3; v_call: TRBV3-1; cdr3_aa: CASSHGTSRDTQYF
j_call: -; v_call: TRBV9; cdr3_aa: CASSETSGEQFF
j_call: TRBJ1-3; v_call: TRBV6-5; cdr3_aa: CASSYPMTGDTFSGNTIYF
j_call: TRBJ1-2; v_call: TRBV12-3/TRBV12-4; cdr3_aa: CASRDRKIWTGYTF
j_call: TRBJ2-5; v_call: TRBV4-3; cdr3_aa: CASSHGLEETQYF
j_call: TRBJ2-4; v_call: TRBV5-6; cdr3_aa: CASSLVGHPDAHF
j_call: TRBJ2-1; v_call: TRBV5-1; cdr3_aa: CASSDYGEQFF
j_call: TRBJ2-1; v_call: TRBV20-1; cdr3_aa: CSAGRNNEQFF
j_call: TRBJ2-2; v_call: TRBV10-3; cdr3_aa: CAISDWASGDTGEPFF
j_call: TRBJ2-5; v_call: TRBV6-6; cdr3_aa: CASTQPWGSGVETQYF
j_call: TRBJ1-3; v_call: TRBV7-9; cdr3_aa: CASSLDTDQTFTGNTIYF
j_call: TRBJ1-5; v_call: TRBV28; cdr3_aa: CASRPDSGPRQPQHF
j_call: TRBJ2-3; v_call: TRBV5-1; cdr3_aa: CASSIGLAADTQYF
j_call: TRBJ1-2; v_call: TRBV6-2/TRBV6-3; cdr3_aa: CASSTGPRGPNYGYTF
j_call: TRBJ2-1; v_call: TRBV29-1; cdr3_aa: CSVVGAGTIYNEQFF
j_call: TRBJ2-5; v_call: TRBV27; cdr3_aa: CASSLYAGTSGRAMAQYF
j_call: TRBJ2-7; v_call: TRBV7-9; cdr3_aa: CASGGGSSSYEQYF
j_call: TRBJ2-1; v_call: TRBV5-1; cdr3_aa: CASSPSAGGYNEQFF
j_call: TRBJ2-3; v_call: TRBV7-9; cdr3_aa: CASSFRVDTQYF
j_call: TRBJ1-2; v_call: TRBV12-3/TRBV12-4; cdr3_aa: CASTSGWTTGNGYTF
j_call: TRBJ2-5; v_call: TRBV5-5; cdr3_aa: CASSRLAHQETQYF
j_call: TRBJ2-7; v_call: TRBV14; cdr3_aa: CASSQSPYEQYF
j_call: TRBJ2-7; v_call: TRBV10-2; cdr3_aa: CASSETSPKTYEQYF
j_call: TRBJ2-5; v_call: TRBV6-5; cdr3_aa: CASSYLTSGIRGETQYF
j_call: TRBJ2-3; v_call: TRBV20-1; cdr3_aa: CSASGLAGSGTDTQYF
j_call: TRBJ1-2; v_call: TRBV5-1; cdr3_aa: CASRDESEEGYTF
j_call: TRBJ2-1; v_call: TRBV7-3; cdr3_aa: CASSFPSESSYNEQFF
j_call: TRBJ2-6; v_call: TRBV28; cdr3_aa: CASSFVGQGAGANVLTF
j_call: TRBJ1-2; v_call: TRBV12-3/TRBV12-4; cdr3_aa: CASSPDTNNGYTF
j_call: TRBJ2-7; v_call: TRBV9; cdr3_aa: CASSVTSGSPEQYF
j_call: TRBJ2-1; v_call: TRBV29-1; cdr3_aa: CSTTFSGGPYNEQFF
j_call: TRBJ1-6; v_call: TRBV25-1; cdr3_aa: CASHGTPGSPLHF